The next 32 T cell receptor beta chains were all read from a single sample in a study of CD4 T cells in relation to SARS-CoV-2 and coronaviruses. Using immunoSEQ multiplex PCR, the repertoire was profiled, and TCRdb retains in-frame clones only, with some absent. The profile covers approximately 50,000 clones, with around 92% appearing a single time and approximately 0.37% taken by the ten largest. The sample was naive CD4+ T cells from PBMCs. As to subset: naive CD4+ T cells isolated by negative enrichment. The receptor set was obtained from an adult with COVID-19.

The J gene is TRBJ2-5, the V gene TRBV5-8; weak D call: TRBD1 (5 bases). The V end was cut by 0 bases, the J end by 2 bases, with 8 bases between. The CDR3 extends over 14 amino acids. Germline CDR1 is SGHTS and CDR2 is YDEGEE. In DNA, the CDR3 is TGTGCCAGCAGCTTGGGACAGCAACAAGAGACCCAGTACTTC. It specifies CASSLGQQQETQYF.

The genes are TRBV7-9 and TRBJ2-5, with 7 bases fitting TRBD2. CDR3 size: 15 residues. Trimming at V came to 2 bases and at J to 3 bases, leaving 6 bases not matched to a gene. The germline gives CDR1 SEHNR, CDR2 FQNEAQ (reference sequence). This CDR3 is CASSLRTSEKETQYF. As DNA, the CDR3 is TGTGCCAGCAGCTTAAGAACTAGCGAAAAAGAGACCCAGTACTTC.

This chain uses TRBV6-2 or TRBV6-3 with TRBJ1-4, with unresolved D. The CDR3 consists of 12 residues. V was pared by 4 bases and J by 10 bases, with 10 bases between. Germline-derived CDR1 and CDR2 are MNHEY and SVGEGT. The CDR3 loop is CASSSPVRKLFF. The CDR3 region has the DNA TGTGCCAGCAGTTCCCCAGTGCGAAAACTGTTTTTT.

This chain links TRBV5-1 with TRBJ2-7; D may match TRBD1 or TRBD2 (6 bases each). With 5 bases removed from V and 2 bases from J, the gap between germline ends came to 14 bases. CDR1 and CDR2 from the germline V gene are SGHRS and YFSETQ. The CDR3 has 14 amino acids. The DNA for the CDR3 is TGCGCCAGCAGTGCGGGACAAAGGCCCTACGAGCAGTACTTC. Its protein is CASSAGQRPYEQYF.

The gene calls are TRBV4-1 and TRBJ1-4, with D tentatively TRBD1 (5 bases). In germline, CDR1 is MGHRA, CDR2 YSYEKL. Trimming shortened V by 1 base and J by 8 bases, and 20 bases separated the two germline ends. This CDR3 spans 17 amino acids. The CDR3 DNA is TGCGCCAGCAGCCAAGTGGGACCGGGGGGAGAGCGGGAAAAACTGTTTTTT. It codes for CASSQVGPGGEREKLFF.

The V call is TRBV9, the J call TRBJ2-3; D is unclear. Trimming shortened V by 0 bases and J by 6 bases, and 8 bases separated the two germline ends. Germline V gene lookup returns CDR1 SGDLS and CDR2 YYNGEE. The CDR3 covers 13 residues. The DNA of the CDR3 is TGTGCCAGCAGCGTAGCCGGGTTGGATACGCAGTATTTT. It is translated as CASSVAGLDTQYF.

V usage is TRBV6-1 and J usage is TRBJ1-3; D gene uncertain. CDR1 and CDR2 (germline): MNHNS, SASEGT. V was trimmed by 1 base and J by 5 bases, leaving 9 bases between them. The CDR3 covers 14 residues. The CDR3 DNA follows: TGTGCCAGCAGTGAAGGGACGATAAGAAACACCATATATTTT. This translates into CASSEGTIRNTIYF.

This sequence joins TRBV5-4 and TRBJ2-1, with D maybe TRBD1 (6 bases). CDR1 is SGHNT, CDR2 YYREEE, per germline (reference sequence). The germline V and J ends were trimmed by 3 bases and 5 bases, with 9 bases remaining between them. The CDR3 runs to 13 residues. CDR3 bases: TGTGCCAGCAGCTCTGGACAGAACAATGAGCAGTTCTTC. It encodes CASSSGQNNEQFF.

The chain uses TRBV2 and TRBJ2-5, with D unresolved. This CDR3 comprises 12 residues. Germline assignment: CDR1 SNHLY and CDR2 FYNNEI. Trimming stripped 10 bases from V and 5 bases from J, with 14 bases between. As DNA, the CDR3 is TGTGCCACCACAAAAAGTCTGGAGACCCAGTACTTC. Encoded protein: CATTKSLETQYF.

This clone showed up just a few times. J is TRBJ2-3 and V is TRBV7-9; D is ambiguous. Trimming pared 3 bases from V and 6 bases from J, leaving 10 bases between. The CDR3 has 13 residues. Germline V gene lookup returns CDR1 SEHNR and CDR2 FQNEAQ (reference sequence). CDR3 sequence (DNA): TGTGCCAGCAGCTTCCGAACCCCCGATACGCAGTATTTT. Encoded protein: CASSFRTPDTQYF. The full variable domain, its missing parts supplied by reference TRBV7-9 and TRBJ2-3, is DTGVSQNPRHKITKRGQNVTFRCDPISEHNRLYWYRQTLGQGPEFLTYFQNEAQLEKSRLLSDRFSAERPKGSFSTLEIQRTEQGDSAMYLCASSFRTPDTQYFGPGTRLTVL.

The table lists this clone with a count of one. The chain links TRBV19 to TRBJ1-5; D ambiguous. This CDR3 is 11 amino acids long. CDR1 and CDR2 (germline): LNHDA, SQIVND (reference sequence). V lost 5 bases to trimming and J lost 4 bases, with 3 bases between them. This CDR3 is CASSHNQPQHF. CDR3 nucleotide sequence: TGTGCCAGTAGTCATAATCAGCCCCAGCATTTT.

The chain carries TRBV6-5 and TRBJ2-3, with TRBD2 matching over 7 bases. CDR1 is MNHEY, CDR2 SVGAGI, per germline. The CDR3 is 13 amino acids. Unmatched junction bases numbered 1, after V lost 6 bases and J lost 1 base. This CDR3 reads CASSAGGTDTQYF. CDR3 sequence (DNA): TGTGCCAGCAGCGCGGGGGGCACAGATACGCAGTATTTT.

This clone has a single count. The chain joins TRBV3-1 (or the pseudogene TRBV3-2) to TRBJ2-1, with a possible D match to TRBD1 (5 bases). Germline-derived CDR1 and CDR2 are LGHDT and YNNKEL (reference sequence). V lost 3 bases to trimming and J lost 12 bases, with 12 bases between them. The CDR3 extends over 12 amino acids. Here the CDR3 reads CASSHQGMGQFF. The CDR3 DNA sequence: TGTGCCAGCAGCCACCAGGGAATGGGGCAGTTCTTC.

This sequence joins TRBV15 and TRBJ2-7; 7 bases match TRBD2. Per germline, CDR1 LNHNV and CDR2 YYDKDF (reference sequence). The CDR3 runs 15 residues. J lost 2 bases, V lost 1 base, and 5 bases had no gene match. CDR3 DNA sequence: TGTGCCACCAGCAGAGCGAGCGGGATTACCTACGAGCAGTACTTC. It yields the protein CATSRASGITYEQYF.

This sequence joins TRBV18 and TRBJ1-4, with 7 bases that match TRBD1. V lost 3 bases, J lost 8 bases, and 6 bases stayed unmatched. The CDR3 runs to 14 residues. CDR1 and CDR2 (germline): KGHSH, LQKENI. The DNA of the CDR3 is TGTGCCAGCTCACCTACAGGGGAGGCAGAAAAACTGTTTTTT. Its protein product is CASSPTGEAEKLFF.

On this clone: At one end, the junction sequence differs from germline, possibly due to a read error. The chain uses TRBV29-1 and TRBJ1-2; D possibly corresponds to TRBD1 (5 bases). CDR3 length equals 13 residues. The germline V gene has CDR1 SQVTM and CDR2 ANQGSEA. As DNA, the CDR3 is TGCAGCGTCGAAGGGGCGGCACCCTATGGCTACACCTTC. Encoded protein: CSVEGAAPYGYTF.

V usage is TRBV30 and J usage is TRBJ2-3, with D unclear. The length of the CDR3 is 13 residues. Germline-derived CDR1 and CDR2 are GTSNPN and SVGIG (reference sequence). V was shortened by 4 bases and J by 6 bases, with 14 bases between the two germline ends. CDR3 coding DNA: TGTGCCTGGACCAACCCGACAAGGGATACGCAGTATTTT. This encodes CAWTNPTRDTQYF.

The rearrangement links TRBV5-1 to TRBJ2-5; TRBD2 is a possible D gene (5 bases). Germline-derived CDR1 and CDR2 are SGHRS and YFSETQ. V lost 5 bases to trimming and J lost 3 bases, with 17 bases between them. The CDR3 consists of 15 residues. In DNA, the CDR3 is TGCGCCAGCAGACTCGCTCCCGGGATTGAAGAGACCCAGTACTTC. Its translation: CASRLAPGIEETQYF.

This clone showed up just once. The V and J genes are TRBV18 and TRBJ1-2; TRBD1 might be the D (6 bases). V gave up 3 bases and J gave up 6 bases, with 17 bases separating them. Germline V CDR1 and CDR2: KGHSH, LQKENI. The CDR3 covers 15 residues. DNA for the CDR3: TGTGCCAGCTCACCCCTACTACAGGGCGGGAATGGCTACACCTTC. As protein: CASSPLLQGGNGYTF.

This clone was observed a single time. V is TRBV7-9 and J is TRBJ2-7; a possible D gene is TRBD2 (6 bases). Between the trimmed V and J ends, which lost 5 bases and 1 base, there was a span of 9 bases. Looked up from germline, CDR1 is SEHNR and CDR2 is FQNEAQ (reference sequence). CDR3 length: 13 amino acids. The CDR3: CASSPEGSYEQYF. The CDR3 DNA follows: TGTGCCAGCAGCCCGGAGGGTTCCTACGAGCAGTACTTC.

V and J are TRBV24-1 and TRBJ2-3; 7 bases match TRBD2. The CDR3 extends over 17 amino acids. The trim removed 0 bases at V and 5 bases at J, leaving 10 bases unmatched. The germline CDR1 and CDR2 sequences are KGHDR and SFDVKD. The CDR3 protein is CATSDLGAGPAEDTQYF. The CDR3, as DNA: TGTGCCACCAGTGATTTGGGAGCGGGGCCCGCCGAAGATACGCAGTATTTT.

The chain joins TRBV5-1 to TRBJ2-7; 8 positions agree with TRBD1. The germline CDR1 and CDR2 sequences are SGHRS and YFSETQ. The CDR3 covers 15 residues. Trimming cost V 4 bases and J 3 bases; bases outside gene matches: 9. The CDR3 spells CASSRAPGGHYEQYF. CDR3 in DNA: TGCGCCAGCAGCCGAGCCCCAGGGGGCCACTACGAGCAGTACTTC.

V and J are TRBV28 and TRBJ2-1; 8 positions match TRBD2. CDR3 size: 14 residues. Trimming removed 7 bases from V and 2 bases from J; junction bases left unmatched: 4. Germline V gene lookup returns CDR1 MDHEN and CDR2 SYDVKM. CDR3 protein: CASTPGGTYNEQFF. The DNA of the CDR3 is TGTGCCAGCACTCCGGGGGGGACCTACAATGAGCAGTTCTTC.

The chain couples TRBV6-5 to TRBJ2-7; 8 bases line up with TRBD1. The CDR3 runs 16 residues. Germline CDR1 and CDR2: MNHEY and SVGAGI. V shed 0 bases, J shed 3 bases, and the junction held 7 bases outside the gene matches. The CDR3 reads CASSYSWAGGDYEQYF. CDR3 bases: TGTGCCAGCAGTTACTCCTGGGCAGGGGGCGACTACGAGCAGTACTTC.

The rearrangement links TRBV24-1 to TRBJ2-2; the D call may be TRBD1 or TRBD2 (5 bases each). The germline CDR1 and CDR2 sequences are KGHDR and SFDVKD. Trimming left V 3 bases short and J 6 bases short, with 13 bases between. The CDR3 has 15 residues. CDR3 amino acids: CATSDPGTGAGELFF. In DNA, the CDR3 is TGTGCCACCAGTGATCCCGGGACCGGGGCCGGGGAGCTGTTTTTT.

The V and J genes are TRBV6-5 and TRBJ2-3; D is uncertain. CDR3 length equals 16 residues. Germline CDR1 and CDR2: MNHEY and SVGAGI. Trimming took off 3 bases at V and 4 bases at J, with 17 bases between the two ends. The CDR3 here is CASSYVQRPSADTQYF. In nucleotides, the CDR3 is TGTGCCAGCAGTTATGTCCAGCGCCCCTCAGCAGATACGCAGTATTTT.

The gene calls are TRBV5-3 and TRBJ1-6; no clear D gene. TRBV5-3 carries the ORF label, with uncertain function. The CDR3 length is 14 residues. Trimming shortened V by 3 bases and J by 11 bases, and 15 bases separated the two germline ends. The CDR3 is CARSSRRRLAPLHF. CDR3 nucleotide sequence: TGTGCCAGAAGCTCCAGACGGCGGCTGGCACCCCTCCACTTT.

V gene TRBV18 combines with J gene TRBJ1-2; 8 bases are shared with TRBD1. V trimming: 0 bases; J trimming: 4 bases; junction bases outside the gene matches: 4. The V gene's germline CDR1 is KGHSH and CDR2 LQKENI. The CDR3 runs 15 residues. CDR3 DNA: TGTGCCAGCTCACCACCCTCTACAGGGGGCTATGGCTACACCTTC. Translation gives CASSPPSTGGYGYTF.

The chain couples TRBV7-2 to TRBJ2-7; 7 nucleotides match TRBD2. Germline V gene sequence: CDR1 SGHTA, CDR2 FQGNSA. J was trimmed by 2 bases and V by 4 bases; bases with no gene match: 11. This CDR3 comprises 16 residues. The CDR3 loop reads CASSWGGVAATYEQYF. The CDR3 nucleotides are TGTGCCAGCAGCTGGGGGGGGGTAGCGGCTACCTACGAGCAGTACTTC.

The genes are TRBV5-1 and TRBJ2-7; D remains unclear. Germline V gene data show CDR1 as SGHRS and CDR2 as YFSETQ. With 0 bases removed from V and 6 bases from J, the gap between germline ends came to 22 bases. The length of the CDR3 is 17 residues. This CDR3 is CASSLEFRNRAPSEQYF. CDR3 nucleotides: TGCGCCAGCAGCTTGGAGTTTAGGAACCGGGCGCCCAGCGAGCAGTACTTC.

This sequence joins TRBV5-1 and TRBJ2-3; D is perhaps TRBD1 or TRBD2 (6 bases each). V dropped 3 bases and J dropped 0 bases, with 14 bases sitting between them. The CDR3 consists of 16 residues. CDR1 is SGHRS, CDR2 YFSETQ, per germline. The CDR3 DNA follows: TGCGCCAGCAGCTCGTCCGGGGGCACTAGCACAGATACGCAGTATTTT. This translates into CASSSSGGTSTDTQYF.

The V and J genes are TRBV20-1 and TRBJ2-5; D is unclear. This CDR3 has 12 residues. V was pared by 3 bases and J by 2 bases, with 7 bases between. CDR1 DFQATT and CDR2 SNEGSKA come from the germline V gene (reference sequence). This CDR3 reads CSASVGQETQYF. The CDR3 nucleotides read TGCAGTGCTAGTGTGGGGCAAGAGACCCAGTACTTC.